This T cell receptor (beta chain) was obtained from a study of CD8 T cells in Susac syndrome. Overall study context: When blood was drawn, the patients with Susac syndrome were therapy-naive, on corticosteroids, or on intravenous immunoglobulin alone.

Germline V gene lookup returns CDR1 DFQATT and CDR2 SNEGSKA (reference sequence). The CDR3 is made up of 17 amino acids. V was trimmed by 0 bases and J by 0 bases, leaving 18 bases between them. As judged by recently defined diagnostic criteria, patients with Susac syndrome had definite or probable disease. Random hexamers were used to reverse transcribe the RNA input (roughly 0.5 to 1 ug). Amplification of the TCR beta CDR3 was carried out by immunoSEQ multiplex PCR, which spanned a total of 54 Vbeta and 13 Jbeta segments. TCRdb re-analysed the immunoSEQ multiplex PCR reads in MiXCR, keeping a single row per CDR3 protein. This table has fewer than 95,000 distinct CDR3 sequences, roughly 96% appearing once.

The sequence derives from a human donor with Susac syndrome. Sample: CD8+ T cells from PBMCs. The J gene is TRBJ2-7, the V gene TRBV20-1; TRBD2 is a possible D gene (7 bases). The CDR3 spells CSARDGGAGTSSYEQYF. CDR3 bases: TGCAGTGCTAGAGATGGGGGGGCGGGGACTTCCTCCTACGAGCAGTACTTC.